Presented here are 8 T cell receptor beta chains from one specimen sequenced in a study of Ad26.COV2.S vaccination and SARS-CoV-2 variants. Sequencing was performed with immunoSEQ multiplex PCR; in TCRdb, only in-frame clones are kept and a portion is missing. Among roughly 500,000 clones listed, roughly 89% were seen once. As for treatment: 15 to 20 received Ad26.COV2.S at low or high dose, single or two shots; about 5 received placebo; per-sample allocation not given. Each sample was drawn 63 days after the first injection (of vaccine or placebo). Here the sequenced sample was peripheral blood, taken in a trial of Ad26.COV2.S vaccine versus placebo. These receptors were obtained from a person between 18 and 65 years old who received the Ad26.COV2.S COVID-19 vaccine or a placebo.

The chain is built from TRBV6-6 and TRBJ2-7; D tentatively reads TRBD1 or TRBD2 (5 bases each). CDR1 is MNHNY and CDR2 is SVGAGI in the germline V gene (reference sequence). CDR3 length: 16 residues. Between the trimmed V and J ends, which lost 6 bases and 3 bases, there was a span of 21 bases. The CDR3 DNA reads as TGTGCCAGCAGCACTGGAGGACATCCAAGGGGCTACGAGCAGTACTTC. It encodes CASSTGGHPRGYEQYF.

The chain joins TRBV7-2 to TRBJ2-1, with 7 bases that match TRBD2. Looked up from germline, CDR1 is SGHTA and CDR2 is FQGNSA. This CDR3 is built from 15 residues. Losses at the gene ends were 5 bases for V and 5 bases for J; bases not matched to a gene: 9. The CDR3 spells CASSPVRGRHNEQFF. The CDR3 DNA is TGTGCCAGCAGCCCCGTGCGCGGGAGACACAATGAGCAGTTCTTC.

The chain uses TRBV7-9 and TRBJ2-3, with 7 bases aligning to TRBD2. Germline loops: CDR1 SEHNR, CDR2 FQNEAQ (reference sequence). V lost 5 bases to trimming and J lost 3 bases; unmatched junction nucleotides: 5. The CDR3 extends over 14 amino acids. CDR3 region: CASSGGSRTDTQYF. The CDR3, as DNA: TGTGCCAGCAGCGGCGGGAGTCGGACAGATACGCAGTATTTT. The complete variable domain, with remaining parts taken from reference TRBV7-9 and TRBJ2-3, reads DTGVSQNPRHKITKRGQNVTFRCDPISEHNRLYWYRQTLGQGPEFLTYFQNEAQLEKSRLLSDRFSAERPKGSFSTLEIQRTEQGDSAMYLCASSGGSRTDTQYFGPGTRLTVL.

This clone has just one count. The rearrangement links TRBV18 to TRBJ2-6, with D perhaps matching TRBD1 (5 bases). Deletions cut 4 bases from V and 3 bases from J, with 13 bases between. The CDR3 is made up of 16 amino acids. Germline V CDR1 and CDR2: KGHSH, LQKENI. In DNA form, the CDR3 reads TGTGCCAGCTCACAGGAGTGGGGCGATGGGGCCAACGTCCTGACTTTC. As protein: CASSQEWGDGANVLTF.

This chain joins TRBV7-2 and TRBJ2-2, with 7 bases that match TRBD1. With 5 bases clipped from V and 7 bases from J, the junction kept 4 bases outside the gene matches. CDR1 and CDR2 from the germline V gene are SGHTA and FQGNSA. CDR3 length: 13 residues. CDR3 sequence: CASSPDRVGELFF. The CDR3 DNA reads as TGTGCCAGCAGCCCCGACAGGGTCGGGGAGCTGTTTTTT.

The chain is built from TRBV19 and TRBJ1-5; the D gene could be TRBD1 or TRBD2 (6 bases each). The last part of the DNA fits TRBJ2-3 better; the J call may be wrong. Germline V gene sequence: CDR1 LNHDA, CDR2 SQIVND (reference sequence). The CDR3 length is 16 residues. CDR3 in DNA: TGTGCCAGTAGAGGTAGGGGGACTTCGGGCAATCAGCCCCAGTATTTT. It encodes CASRGRGTSGNQPQYF.

The V and J genes are TRBV3-1 (or the pseudogene TRBV3-2) and TRBJ1-1; D is ambiguous. The germline V and J ends were trimmed by 4 bases and 11 bases, with 20 bases remaining between them. The germline gives CDR1 LGHDT, CDR2 YNNKEL (reference sequence). The length of the CDR3 is 14 residues. The CDR3 nucleotides are TGTGCCAGCAGCCTAGCCCCCTCTGGCTCGGATGCTTTCTTT. As protein: CASSLAPSGSDAFF.

The chain couples TRBV6-2 or TRBV6-3 to TRBJ1-5; D unclear. The V and J ends lost 2 bases and 7 bases respectively, with 12 bases between them. CDR1 and CDR2 from the germline V gene are MNHEY and SVGEGT. The CDR3 totals 14 residues. The CDR3: CASSYISSEQPQHF. CDR3 bases: TGTGCCAGCAGTTACATAAGTAGTGAGCAGCCCCAGCATTTT.